The 6 T cell receptor beta chains given below trace back to one sample, sequenced in a study of blood T cells in healthy people across ages. Together with a sample-barcoded 5' primer, a J-beta primer mix was included in a second PCR lasting about 6 to 11 cycles. TCRdb re-called the 5' RACE reads with MiXCR, one entry per CDR3 protein. The sample records about 780,000 distinct CDR3 sequences, around 50% being singletons. Sequenced: blood. These receptors were obtained from a man older than 75 in good health.

This clonotype was observed a handful of times. The CDR3 coding sequence is TGTGCCACCAGTAGACCGGGACAGGGGGCCAATGAGCAGTTCTTC. This codes for CATSRPGQGANEQFF. The chain joins TRBV15 to TRBJ2-1; 12 bases agree with TRBD1. CDR3 length: 15 residues. The V and J ends lost 6 bases and 6 bases, in that order; junction bases with no gene match: 6. CDR1 is LNHNV, CDR2 YYDKDF, per germline (reference sequence).

The V call is TRBV4-3, the J call TRBJ2-7, with 12 bases lining up with TRBD2. Germline V lookup: CDR1 LGHNA, CDR2 YSLEER. V lost 0 bases, J lost 4 bases, and 4 bases stayed unmatched. The CDR3 runs 16 residues. The CDR3 DNA reads as TGCGCCAGCAGCCAAGAGGGACTAGCGGGTGTTTACGAGCAGTACTTC. Its protein is CASSQEGLAGVYEQYF.

Here the CDR3 reads CSARGGMGPNQPQHF. The CDR3 DNA sequence: TGCAGTGCTAGAGGAGGGATGGGGCCCAATCAGCCCCAGCATTTT. The J gene is TRBJ1-5, the V gene TRBV20-1, with D tentatively TRBD1 (5 bases). Germline CDR1 DFQATT, CDR2 SNEGSKA (reference sequence). V lost 1 base, J lost 3 bases, and 13 bases lay in between. The CDR3 has 15 amino acids.

This clonotype was found a few times. The J gene is TRBJ2-5, the V gene TRBV7-3, with D maybe TRBD1 (5 bases). The DNA end is a closer match to TRBJ2-7, so the J assignment may be wrong. Looked up from germline, CDR1 is SGHTA and CDR2 is FQGTGA. This CDR3 has 15 amino acids. The CDR3 coding sequence is TGTGCCAGCAGCCTGACGGCAGGGTGGATTTACGAGCAGTACTTC. Residues: CASSLTAGWIYEQYF.

This clonotype was detected a few times. The chain carries TRBV6-1 and TRBJ2-1, with 8 nucleotides matching TRBD1. V shed 9 bases and J 5 bases; nucleotides not matched to a gene: 3. Looked up from germline, CDR1 is MNHNS and CDR2 is SASEGT. The CDR3 consists of 12 residues. For the CDR3, the DNA is TGTGCCAGTTCGACAGGGGACAATGAGCAGTTCTTC. Its translation: CASSTGDNEQFF.

This chain uses TRBV12-3 or TRBV12-4 with TRBJ2-6; a weak D match, TRBD1 (5 bases). CDR3 size: 17 residues. The V end was cut by 3 bases, the J end by 0 bases, with 12 bases between. CDR3 coding DNA: TGTGCCAGCAGTTTGGGGCAGCCGGACTCTGGGGCCAACGTCCTGACTTTC. It yields the protein CASSLGQPDSGANVLTF.